The 27 T cell receptor beta chains given below trace back to one sample, sequenced in a study of cytomegalovirus exposure and HLA in healthy donors. 60 Vbeta and 13 Jbeta primers were used in PCR. The method was immunoSEQ multiplex PCR; TCRdb's version includes in-frame clones alone and lacks a portion of them. This repertoire includes tens of thousands of clones. Sequenced sample: PBMCs. The receptors derive from a female donor in good health and CMV-seronegative.

This chain uses TRBV11-1 with TRBJ1-1, with 9 bases that match TRBD1. The V gene's germline CDR1 is SGHAT and CDR2 FQDESV (reference sequence). There are 15 residues in the CDR3. V was pared by 5 bases and J by 3 bases, with 7 bases of the junction left unmatched. The DNA for the CDR3 is TGTGCCAGCAGCCCTACGGGACAGGGAGACACTGAAGCTTTCTTT. Amino acid sequence: CASSPTGQGDTEAFF.

This chain joins TRBV6-5 and TRBJ2-7; the match to TRBD1 covers 9 bases. The germline V gene has CDR1 MNHEY and CDR2 SVGAGI. The CDR3 has 15 amino acids. With 7 bases clipped from V and 7 bases from J, the junction kept 14 bases outside the gene matches. CDR3 bases: TGTGCCAGCAACGCCCCGGGACAGGGAGTTGGAGAGCAGTACTTC. Translated, it gives CASNAPGQGVGEQYF.

V and J are TRBV6-1 and TRBJ2-3, with no clear D. There are 11 residues in the CDR3. Germline lookup yields CDR1 MNHNS and CDR2 SASEGT. The ends were cut back, 10 bases at V and 4 bases at J, with 9 bases in the middle. CDR3 region: CATLLADTQYF. The DNA for the CDR3 is TGTGCCACCCTCCTAGCAGATACGCAGTATTTT.

This chain links TRBV7-8 with TRBJ2-1, with 12 bases matching TRBD2. The CDR3 loop spans 18 amino acids. V was pared by 6 bases and J by 5 bases, with 14 bases of the junction left unmatched. Germline V lookup: CDR1 SGHVS, CDR2 FQNEAQ. The DNA for the CDR3 is TGTGCCAGCAGACAACTAGCGGGAGGACCGACGGGGCACAATGAGCAGTTCTTC. Translating gives CASRQLAGGPTGHNEQFF. Variable domain in full (rest from reference TRBV7-8 and TRBJ2-1): GAGVSQSPRYKVAKRGQDVALRCDPISGHVSLFWYQQALGQGPEFLTYFQNEAQLDKSGLPSDRFFAERPEGSVSTLKIQRTQQEDSAVYLCASRQLAGGPTGHNEQFFGPGTRLTVL.

The chain links TRBV4-1 to TRBJ2-7; D uncertain. The CDR3 runs 13 residues. In germline, CDR1 is MGHRA, CDR2 YSYEKL. V lost 3 bases and J 1 base, leaving 7 bases between the germline ends. The CDR3 coding sequence is TGCGCCAGCAGCCACCGACTTTCCTACGAGCAGTACTTC. Translation gives CASSHRLSYEQYF.

V usage is TRBV7-9 and J usage is TRBJ2-1, with 14 bases that match TRBD2. With 2 bases clipped from V and 10 bases from J, the junction kept 1 base outside the gene matches. CDR3 length equals 14 residues. Germline V lookup: CDR1 SEHNR, CDR2 FQNEAQ (reference sequence). The CDR3 region has the DNA TGTGCCAGCAGCTTAAGACTAGCGGGGGGGGAGCAGTTCTTC. It encodes CASSLRLAGGEQFF. Looking up the rest from reference TRBV7-9 and TRBJ2-1 gives the full variable domain: DTGVSQNPRHKITKRGQNVTFRCDPISEHNRLYWYRQTLGQGPEFLTYFQNEAQLEKSRLLSDRFSAERPKGSFSTLEIQRTEQGDSAMYLCASSLRLAGGEQFFGPGTRLTVL.

J is TRBJ1-2 and V is TRBV18; a possible D gene is TRBD1 (5 bases). The CDR3 runs 14 residues. Deletions cut 4 bases from V and 2 bases from J, with 11 bases between. Germline CDR1 reads KGHSH; CDR2 reads LQKENI. The CDR3 DNA reads TGTGCCAGCTCACTCGCAGGGAAGAACTATGGCTACACCTTC. Its translation is CASSLAGKNYGYTF.

This chain connects TRBV5-4 to TRBJ1-2, with TRBD1 identical over 12 bases. CDR3 length: 15 amino acids. Germline V gene lookup returns CDR1 SGHNT and CDR2 YYREEE (reference sequence). V trimming: 2 bases; J trimming: 5 bases; junction bases outside the gene matches: 4. CDR3 loop: CASSLKGQGAYGYTF. CDR3 sequence (DNA): TGTGCCAGCAGCTTAAAGGGACAGGGGGCGTATGGCTACACCTTC.

This sequence joins TRBV18 and TRBJ2-7, with D maybe TRBD2 (6 bases). Germline lookup yields CDR1 KGHSH and CDR2 LQKENI. V lost 5 bases to trimming and J lost 0 bases, with 14 bases between them. This CDR3 has 15 amino acids. The CDR3 region has the DNA TGTGCCAGCTCATTCCGGGACTCCACCTCCTACGAGCAGTACTTC. As protein: CASSFRDSTSYEQYF.

The chain carries TRBV29-1 and TRBJ1-5, with D tentatively TRBD1 (5 bases). Trimming stripped 3 bases from V and 7 bases from J, with 13 bases between. Germline-derived CDR1 and CDR2 are SQVTM and ANQGSEA. This CDR3 comprises 13 residues. The CDR3 nucleotides read TGCAGCGTTGAGGAGGGTCCAGGGCAGCCCCAGCATTTT. It is translated as CSVEEGPGQPQHF.

The chain employs TRBV18 and TRBJ1-1; possible D gene TRBD1, 5 bases. CDR1 is KGHSH, CDR2 LQKENI, per germline. The CDR3 consists of 16 residues. V shed 3 bases and J shed 1 base, with 15 bases lying between them. The CDR3 loop reads CASSPPGRGENTEAFF. In nucleotides, the CDR3 is TGTGCCAGCTCACCCCCGGGTAGGGGTGAGAACACTGAAGCTTTCTTT.

The chain links TRBV9 to TRBJ1-2, with D unclear. V shed 0 bases and J shed 2 bases, with 5 bases lying between them. Germline V lookup: CDR1 SGDLS, CDR2 YYNGEE. This CDR3 is 13 amino acids long. The CDR3 DNA reads as TGTGCCAGCAGCGTAGGAGGGAACTATGGCTACACCTTC. The encoded protein is CASSVGGNYGYTF. Filled out from reference TRBV9 and TRBJ1-2, the complete variable domain reads DSGVTQTPKHLITATGQRVTLRCSPRSGDLSVYWYQQSLDQGLQFLIQYYNGEERAKGNILERFSAQQFPDLHSELNLSSLELGDSALYFCASSVGGNYGYTFGSGTRLTVV.

The rearrangement uses TRBV6-1 and TRBJ2-3; 7 bases match TRBD2. The junction had 0 bases not matched to a gene; V was cut back by 8 bases and J by 1 base. Germline CDR1 is MNHNS and CDR2 is SASEGT. CDR3 length: 12 amino acids. The CDR3 coding sequence is TGTGCCAGCCGGGAGGGCACAGATACGCAGTATTTT. As protein: CASREGTDTQYF.

The chain combines TRBV6-6 with TRBJ2-7, with 10 bases matching TRBD2. The germline V gene encodes CDR1 MNHNY and CDR2 SVGAGI (reference sequence). Trimming removed 6 bases from V and 6 bases from J; junction bases left unmatched: 11. The CDR3 runs to 15 residues. CDR3 loop: CASSKSQAGGGEQYF. CDR3 in DNA: TGTGCCAGCAGCAAAAGTCAAGCGGGGGGGGGCGAGCAGTACTTC.

The V and J genes are TRBV6-5 and TRBJ2-7; 7 nucleotides align to TRBD1. The CDR3 spans 13 residues. In germline, CDR1 is MNHEY, CDR2 SVGAGI. J gave up 5 bases and V 2 bases, and 3 bases lay outside the gene matches. The CDR3, as DNA: TGTGCCAGCAGTTACGACAGGGTCCACGAGCAGTACTTC. This codes for CASSYDRVHEQYF.

The CDR3: CAWSEGQGSYNEQFF. CDR3 nucleotides: TGTGCCTGGAGTGAGGGACAGGGATCCTACAATGAGCAGTTCTTC. The V and J genes are TRBV30 and TRBJ2-1, with 9 bases matching TRBD1. V trimming: 1 base; J trimming: 1 base; junction bases outside the gene matches: 2. The CDR3 contains 15 residues. Germline V gene lookup returns CDR1 GTSNPN and CDR2 SVGIG (reference sequence).

The chain joins TRBV7-9 to TRBJ2-2; 13 bases agree with TRBD2. The CDR3 is made up of 15 amino acids. The trim removed 5 bases at V and 4 bases at J, leaving 1 base unmatched. Germline V gene sequence: CDR1 SEHNR, CDR2 FQNEAQ (reference sequence). As DNA, the CDR3 is TGTGCCAGCAGCCGGACTAGCGGGAGCACCGGGGAGCTGTTTTTT. This translates into CASSRTSGSTGELFF.

The chain combines TRBV6-1 with TRBJ2-1; no reliable D call. Trimming took 2 bases from V and 9 from J, leaving 8 bases between them. The CDR3 consists of 12 residues. From germline, CDR1 is MNHNS and CDR2 SASEGT. The CDR3 protein is CASSERGSEQFF. Here the CDR3 DNA reads TGTGCCAGCAGTGAACGAGGTAGTGAGCAGTTCTTC.

The chain joins TRBV5-4 to TRBJ2-1; 13 bases agree with TRBD2. V shed 4 bases, J shed 8 bases, and the junction held 6 bases outside the gene matches. CDR1 SGHNT and CDR2 YYREEE come from the germline V gene (reference sequence). The CDR3 covers 15 residues. CDR3 sequence (DNA): TGTGCCAGCAGCGACAGGACTAGCGGGGGCGATGAGCAGTTCTTC. As protein: CASSDRTSGGDEQFF.

The V and J genes are TRBV14 and TRBJ1-2; D call uncertain. The CDR3 loop spans 15 amino acids. From germline, CDR1 is SGHDN and CDR2 FVKESK. The germline V and J ends were trimmed by 0 bases and 7 bases, with 15 bases remaining between them. The CDR3 DNA follows: TGTGCCAGCAGCCAAGACCCCCTCCAAGCGACTGGCTACACCTTC. It is translated as CASSQDPLQATGYTF. Supplemented by reference TRBV14 and TRBJ1-2, the full variable domain reads EAGVTQFPSHSVIEKGQTVTLRCDPISGHDNLYWYRRVMGKEIKFLLHFVKESKQDESGMPNNRFLAERTGGTYSTLKVQPAELEDSGVYFCASSQDPLQATGYTFGSGTRLTVV.

V usage is TRBV7-9 and J usage is TRBJ2-3; perhaps TRBD2 as D (6 bases). Trimming removed 0 bases at V and 9 bases at J, with 10 bases between. The CDR3 spans 13 residues. Germline lookup yields CDR1 SEHNR and CDR2 FQNEAQ (reference sequence). CDR3 amino acids: CASSLAGTPTQYF. For the CDR3, the DNA is TGTGCCAGCAGCTTAGCAGGGACTCCAACGCAGTATTTT.

The V and J genes are TRBV29-1 and TRBJ1-1; 10 bases are a match to TRBD1. The ends lost 4 bases at V and 0 bases at J; junction bases unmatched: 8. Germline CDR1 SQVTM, CDR2 ANQGSEA. The CDR3 is 16 residues long. Written as DNA, the CDR3 is TGCAGCGTTGTGGGGACAGGGGAGATAATGAACACTGAAGCTTTCTTT. Its translation: CSVVGTGEIMNTEAFF.

The genes are TRBV5-5 and TRBJ2-7; 8 bases align to TRBD2. V dropped 4 bases and J dropped 5; count of bases not matched to a gene: 11. The germline CDR1 and CDR2 sequences are SGHKS and YYEKEE (reference sequence). This CDR3 has 15 amino acids. The CDR3 coding sequence is TGTGCCAGCAGCGCCGGCAGCGGGAGCAGAAACGAGCAGTACTTC. Translating it yields CASSAGSGSRNEQYF.

The chain uses TRBV5-6 and TRBJ2-1; 7 nucleotides line up with TRBD2. Trimming at V came to 4 bases and at J to 10 bases, leaving 11 bases not matched to a gene. Germline values: CDR1 SGHDT, CDR2 YYEEEE. This CDR3 is 14 amino acids long. CDR3 amino acids: CASSPPGGRGEQFF. Written as DNA, the CDR3 is TGTGCCAGCAGCCCTCCGGGCGGGAGAGGGGAGCAGTTCTTC.

This chain links TRBV5-1 with TRBJ2-5, with 8 bases that match TRBD1. The ends lost 4 bases at V and 2 bases at J; junction bases unmatched: 16. Germline V CDR1 and CDR2: SGHRS, YFSETQ. The length of the CDR3 is 18 residues. CDR3 protein: CASSITTIVTGVQETQYF. The DNA for the CDR3 is TGCGCCAGCAGCATTACCACCATCGTGACAGGGGTTCAAGAGACCCAGTACTTC.

This chain joins TRBV30 and TRBJ1-1, with D hard to call. The CDR3 contains 12 residues. Per germline, CDR1 GTSNPN and CDR2 SVGIG (reference sequence). V shed 2 bases and J shed 4 bases, with 8 bases lying between them. CDR3 in amino acids: CAWSRFSTEAFF. DNA of the CDR3: TGTGCCTGGAGTCGGTTTAGCACTGAAGCTTTCTTT.

The chain carries TRBV11-1 and TRBJ2-7; 7 bases are shared with TRBD2. Trimming at V came to 1 base and at J to 5 bases, leaving 8 bases not matched to a gene. CDR1 and CDR2 from the germline V gene are SGHAT and FQDESV (reference sequence). CDR3 length: 15 amino acids. The DNA for the CDR3 is TGTGCCAGCAGCTTAGACCCCGGAACTAGCGACGAGCAGTACTTC. This codes for CASSLDPGTSDEQYF.